Presented here are 22 T cell receptor beta chains from one specimen sequenced in a study of blood T cell repertoires in COVID-19. Measured with immunoSEQ multiplex PCR; TCRdb has only the in-frame clones, and not every one. Among some 270,000 clones listed, 80% to 90% were seen once. Sample: peripheral blood. Receptors originate from a woman in her 70s with acute or convalescent COVID-19.

The chain joins TRBV5-8 to TRBJ2-5; TRBD1 matches 7 bases. This CDR3 is 13 amino acids long. With 4 bases clipped from V and 9 bases from J, the junction kept 9 bases outside the gene matches. Germline CDR1 and CDR2: SGHTS and YDEGEE. This CDR3 is CASSLTGVGAQYF. The CDR3 DNA reads as TGTGCCAGCAGCCTCACAGGGGTCGGGGCCCAGTACTTC.

The chain couples TRBV6-4 to TRBJ2-2; TRBD1 is a possible D gene (6 bases). Trimming pared 6 bases from V and 1 base from J, leaving 15 bases between. The CDR3 extends over 16 amino acids. Per the germline V gene, CDR1 is MRHNA and CDR2 is SNTAGT. The chain's CDR3 is CASRAFDRKNTGELFF. Here the CDR3 DNA reads TGTGCCAGCAGAGCCTTCGACAGGAAGAACACCGGGGAGCTGTTTTTT.

This clone turned up a few times. Other DNA sequences in this specimen translate into the identical CDR3. The chain employs TRBV19 and TRBJ2-5; 8 nucleotides line up with TRBD2. The CDR3 totals 15 residues. CDR1 is LNHDA and CDR2 is SQIVND in the germline V gene (reference sequence). The trim removed 6 bases at V and 2 bases at J, leaving 8 bases unmatched. This CDR3 is CASSPSGGEQETQYF. The CDR3 DNA sequence: TGTGCCAGTAGCCCCTCCGGGGGGGAGCAAGAGACCCAGTACTTC.

The chain is built from TRBV19 and TRBJ1-5; a weak D match, TRBD1 (5 bases). Trimming removed 6 bases from V and 4 bases from J, with 7 bases in between. Germline assignment: CDR1 LNHDA and CDR2 SQIVND (reference sequence). The CDR3 is 12 residues long. This chain's CDR3 is CASRDKNQPQHF. The CDR3 nucleotides read TGTGCCAGTAGGGACAAAAATCAGCCCCAGCATTTT.

The CDR3 bases are TGTGCCAGCAGTGGAGCAAGCGCTCACTATGGCTACACCTTC. Its protein is CASSGASAHYGYTF. The chain couples TRBV2 to TRBJ1-2; D unclear. The CDR3 is made up of 14 amino acids. Germline values: CDR1 SNHLY, CDR2 FYNNEI. Trimming shortened V by 4 bases and J by 3 bases, and 12 bases separated the two germline ends.

The chain recombines TRBV21-1 with TRBJ2-1; the DNA was not compared with TRBD2, the D call given in the table. TRBV21-1 is a known pseudogene. The CDR3 is made up of 16 amino acids. The CDR3 loop reads CASRWDGGTPGNEQFF. DNA of the CDR3: TGTGCCAGCAGGTGGGACGGCGGGACTCCTGGGAATGAGCAGTTCTTC.

This rearrangement joins TRBV11-2 to TRBJ2-1, with 11 bases aligning to TRBD2. J lost 7 bases, V lost 3 bases, and 5 bases had no gene match. From germline, CDR1 is SGHAT and CDR2 FQNNGV. This CDR3 has 15 residues. The CDR3 spells CASSFGTSGGNEQFF. CDR3 DNA sequence: TGTGCCAGCAGCTTCGGGACTAGCGGAGGAAATGAGCAGTTCTTC.

The chain links TRBV25-1 to TRBJ1-1; D call uncertain. V was clipped by 7 bases and J by 2 bases, with 11 bases between them. This CDR3 has 13 amino acids. Germline V CDR1 and CDR2: MGHDK, SYGVNS. The CDR3 DNA sequence: TGTGCCAGCATGGGCTGGGCCAACACTGAAGCTTTCTTT. Translation: CASMGWANTEAFF.

J is TRBJ2-3 and V is TRBV3-1 (or the pseudogene TRBV3-2), with 7 bases lining up with TRBD2. The CDR3 covers 14 residues. Germline-derived CDR1 and CDR2 are LGHDT and YNNKEL (reference sequence). V gave up 4 bases and J gave up 3 bases; unmatched junction bases: 4. DNA of the CDR3: TGTGCCAGCAGCCCCCGGGACTATACAGATACGCAGTATTTT. Protein: CASSPRDYTDTQYF.

The V call is TRBV9, the J call TRBJ2-2; the match to TRBD2 covers 8 bases. This CDR3 has 15 amino acids. Germline CDR1 SGDLS, CDR2 YYNGEE. After removal of 5 bases from V and 0 bases from J, the junction contained 3 bases not matched to a gene. CDR3 loop: CASRIAGTNTGELFF. CDR3 bases: TGTGCCAGCAGAATAGCGGGGACGAACACCGGGGAGCTGTTTTTT.

The chain joins TRBV12-5 to TRBJ2-3; 9 nucleotides match TRBD2. Germline V CDR1 and CDR2: LGHNT, FRNRAP. After removal of 1 base from V and 6 bases from J, the junction contained 5 bases not matched to a gene. The CDR3 length is 15 residues. In DNA, the CDR3 is TGTGCTAGTGGTTTGGGATCTAGCGGGGTGGATACGCAGTATTTT. Protein: CASGLGSSGVDTQYF.

This chain links TRBV5-1 with TRBJ1-2; maybe TRBD1 (5 bases). V was shortened by 0 bases and J by 7 bases, with 10 bases between the two germline ends. Germline values: CDR1 SGHRS, CDR2 YFSETQ. The CDR3 has 13 residues. Here the CDR3 DNA reads TGCGCCAGCAGCTTGGACCCGGGGGGTGGCTACACCTTC. Protein product: CASSLDPGGGYTF.

The chain links TRBV7-6 to TRBJ2-7; perhaps TRBD1 as D (5 bases). The V gene's germline CDR1 is SGHVS and CDR2 FNYEAQ. The length of the CDR3 is 14 residues. Trimming stripped 7 bases from V and 3 bases from J, with 16 bases between. The CDR3 sequence is CASTPAGQNYEQYF. The CDR3 bases are TGTGCCAGCACCCCAGCAGGGCAAAACTACGAGCAGTACTTC.

The chain carries TRBV30 and TRBJ1-1; tentatively, D is TRBD1 (5 bases). This CDR3 has 12 residues. Per germline, CDR1 GTSNPN and CDR2 SVGIG (reference sequence). The ends were cut back, 4 bases at V and 3 bases at J, with 9 bases in the middle. DNA of the CDR3: TGTGCCTGGATAGGGGATCACACTGAAGCTTTCTTT. Translating it yields CAWIGDHTEAFF.

This chain links TRBV30 with TRBJ2-2; TRBD1 might be the D (6 bases). V lost 3 bases to trimming and J lost 5 bases, with 13 bases between them. The germline gives CDR1 GTSNPN, CDR2 SVGIG (reference sequence). The CDR3 is 14 amino acids. Here the CDR3 reads CAWSYRQGTGELFF. Written as DNA, the CDR3 is TGTGCCTGGAGCTACAGGCAGGGGACCGGGGAGCTGTTTTTT.

This clone was counted once. CDR3 in amino acids: CAWSINPWTEAFF. Here the CDR3 DNA reads TGTGCCTGGAGCATAAACCCTTGGACAGAAGCTTTCTTT. The J gene is TRBJ1-1, the V gene TRBV30; D perhaps matches TRBD1 (5 bases). CDR1 is GTSNPN and CDR2 is SVGIG in the germline V gene (reference sequence). This CDR3 has 13 residues. V was pared by 3 bases and J by 8 bases, with 16 bases between.

The chain is built from TRBV19 and TRBJ1-2, with 9 bases lining up with TRBD1. The CDR3 length is 16 residues. CDR1 is LNHDA, CDR2 SQIVND, per germline (reference sequence). J lost 2 bases, V lost 3 bases, and 7 bases had no gene match. This CDR3 reads CASSIRTGALNYGYTF. In nucleotides, the CDR3 is TGTGCCAGTAGTATTAGGACAGGGGCGCTCAACTATGGCTACACCTTC.

V gene TRBV10-3 combines with J gene TRBJ2-3, with TRBD2 matching over 11 bases. Unmatched junction bases numbered 3, after V lost 4 bases and J lost 0 bases. CDR3 length equals 16 residues. Germline loops: CDR1 ENHRY, CDR2 SYGVKD. As DNA, the CDR3 is TGTGCCATCAGTGGTAGCGGGGGGGCAAGCACAGATACGCAGTATTTT. It encodes CAISGSGGASTDTQYF.

V usage is TRBV2 and J usage is TRBJ1-1, with 7 bases lining up with TRBD1. Germline V gene sequence: CDR1 SNHLY, CDR2 FYNNEI. J gave up 5 bases and V 8 bases, and 11 bases lay outside the gene matches. The CDR3 loop spans 14 amino acids. CDR3 bases: TGTGCCAGCGTTGGACAGGCGGGGAATACTGAAGCTTTCTTT. This sequence encodes CASVGQAGNTEAFF. Full variable domain (missing parts from reference TRBV2 and TRBJ1-1): EPEVTQTPSHQVTQMGQEVILRCVPISNHLYFYWYRQILGQKVEFLVSFYNNEISEKSEIFDDQFSVERPDGSNFTLKIRSTKLEDSAMYFCASVGQAGNTEAFFGQGTRLTVV.

The chain recombines TRBV5-8 with TRBJ2-1; D is possibly TRBD2 (5 bases). Germline-derived CDR1 and CDR2 are SGHTS and YDEGEE. V was cut by 4 bases and J by 0 bases, with 8 bases left in between. The CDR3 consists of 14 residues. The CDR3 nucleotides read TGTGCCAGCAGCCTGGGGAGCTCCTACAATGAGCAGTTCTTC. Encoded protein: CASSLGSSYNEQFF.

This clone has more than one count but fewer than ten. The chain recombines TRBV29-1 with TRBJ2-1; D ambiguous. The ends were cut back, 4 bases at V and 8 bases at J, with 9 bases in the middle. Per germline, CDR1 SQVTM and CDR2 ANQGSEA. CDR3 size: 11 residues. CDR3 sequence: CSVAAKYEQFF. Here the CDR3 DNA reads TGCAGCGTTGCCGCGAAATATGAGCAGTTCTTC.

The chain joins TRBV2 to TRBJ2-1, with 7 bases matching TRBD2. With 7 bases clipped from V and 4 bases from J, the junction kept 4 bases outside the gene matches. Per the germline V gene, CDR1 is SNHLY and CDR2 is FYNNEI. The length of the CDR3 is 13 residues. CDR3 sequence: CASTRGSYNEQFF. CDR3 bases: TGTGCCAGCACGCGGGGGTCTTACAATGAGCAGTTCTTC.